The 26 T cell receptor beta chains given below trace back to one sample, sequenced in a study of T cell changes during pregnancy in multiple sclerosis. Sequencing used immunoSEQ multiplex PCR; TCRdb keeps in-frame clones, though not all of them. The sample has about 70,000 clones; nearly 95% are singletons. The sequencing used CD4+ T cells from peripheral blood mononuclear cells, collected after pregnancy. These TCRs come from a female donor with multiple sclerosis, enrolled in a pregnancy study.

In its sample, this clone was seen once. The rearrangement joins TRBV6-4 to TRBJ2-5; the D gene is possibly TRBD1 (7 bases). The CDR3 has 15 amino acids. Germline values: CDR1 MRHNA, CDR2 SNTAGT. The V end was cut by 2 bases, the J end by 5 bases, with 15 bases between. The CDR3 coding sequence is TGTGCCAGCAGTGACGCGGAGGGGGCGAAGGAGACCCAGTACTTC. Its translation is CASSDAEGAKETQYF.

The V call is TRBV11-3, the J call TRBJ2-3; TRBD1 agrees at 9 bases. This CDR3 has 15 residues. Germline V CDR1 and CDR2: SGHNT, YENEEA. The V gene end was trimmed by 5 bases and the J gene end by 2 bases; junction bases not matched to a gene: 5. CDR3 nucleotide sequence: TGTGCCAGCAGCGTGGGACAGGGTTCCACAGATACGCAGTATTTT. Protein: CASSVGQGSTDTQYF. Full variable domain (rest looked up from reference TRBV11-3 and TRBJ2-3): EAGVVQSPRYKIIEKKQPVAFWCNPISGHNTLYWYLQNLGQGPELLIRYENEEAVDDSQLPKDRFSAERLKGVDSTLKIQPAELGDSAVYLCASSVGQGSTDTQYFGPGTRLTVL.

The genes are TRBV6-1 and TRBJ2-1, with D maybe TRBD2 (5 bases). This CDR3 comprises 16 residues. Germline CDR1 is MNHNS and CDR2 is SASEGT. Trimming shortened V by 2 bases and J by 4 bases, and 15 bases separated the two germline ends. CDR3: CASSELIGVNYNEQFF. CDR3 bases: TGTGCCAGCAGTGAACTTATCGGGGTCAATTACAATGAGCAGTTCTTC.

The chain links TRBV25-1 to TRBJ2-7; D is unclear. Germline V gene data show CDR1 as MGHDK and CDR2 as SYGVNS. Trimming cost V 10 bases and J 4 bases, with 17 bases left between them. This CDR3 has 13 amino acids. The CDR3 here is CATTAGPPYEQYF. The CDR3 nucleotides read TGTGCCACCACAGCAGGCCCTCCTTACGAGCAGTACTTC.

Only a few counts were recorded for this clone. The chain couples TRBV7-6 to TRBJ2-1; perhaps TRBD2 as D (6 bases). The germline V and J ends were trimmed by 1 base and 8 bases, with 12 bases remaining between them. This CDR3 is built from 14 residues. Germline V lookup: CDR1 SGHVS, CDR2 FNYEAQ. CDR3 sequence reads: CASSLVGGRDEQFF. As DNA, the CDR3 is TGTGCCAGCAGCTTAGTAGGAGGGCGGGATGAGCAGTTCTTC.

V is TRBV5-4 and J is TRBJ2-5; 8 positions match TRBD2. The germline V gene encodes CDR1 SGHNT and CDR2 YYREEE (reference sequence). The CDR3 has 14 residues. Trimming cost V 3 bases and J 3 bases; bases outside gene matches: 4. DNA of the CDR3: TGTGCCAGCAGCTCCCCGACTAGCGAAGAGACCCAGTACTTC. Amino acids: CASSSPTSEETQYF. Variable domain in full (rest from reference TRBV5-4 and TRBJ2-5): ETGVTQSPTHLIKTRGQQVTLRCSSQSGHNTVSWYQQALGQGPQFIFQYYREEENGRGNFPPRFSGLQFPNYSSELNVNALELDDSALYLCASSSPTSEETQYFGPGTRLLVL.

V and J are TRBV5-4 and TRBJ2-3; 14 bases match TRBD2. Unmatched junction bases numbered 11, after V lost 5 bases and J lost 0 bases. The V gene's germline CDR1 is SGHNT and CDR2 YYREEE (reference sequence). CDR3 length: 19 residues. CDR3 sequence (DNA): TGTGCCAGCAGTAGGGCCGGACTAGCGGGGGGCCTTAGCACAGATACGCAGTATTTT. This encodes CASSRAGLAGGLSTDTQYF.

The J gene is TRBJ1-1, the V gene TRBV9; 8 nucleotides align to TRBD1. The CDR3 is 17 residues long. In germline, CDR1 is SGDLS, CDR2 YYNGEE. V lost 0 bases to trimming and J lost 2 bases; unmatched junction nucleotides: 9. CDR3 sequence reads: CASSVEQGVLVNTEAFF. The CDR3 DNA reads TGTGCCAGCAGCGTAGAACAGGGGGTCTTGGTTAACACTGAAGCTTTCTTT.

V gene TRBV7-9 combines with J gene TRBJ2-7; weak D call: TRBD2 (5 bases). In germline, CDR1 is SEHNR, CDR2 FQNEAQ (reference sequence). This CDR3 has 12 amino acids. V lost 1 base to trimming and J lost 6 bases, with 7 bases between them. CDR3 in amino acids: CASSLERAEQYF. CDR3 bases: TGTGCCAGCAGCTTAGAGAGGGCCGAGCAGTACTTC.

CDR3 region: CAGERGPDNEQFF. CDR3 DNA: TGTGCCGGCGAGCGGGGCCCGGACAATGAGCAGTTCTTC. The J gene is TRBJ2-1, the V gene TRBV6-1, with TRBD2 matching 7 bases. The CDR3 is 13 residues long. Germline V gives CDR1 MNHNS, CDR2 SASEGT. Trimming took 11 bases from V and 5 from J; bases not matched to a gene: 9.

V usage is TRBV7-6 and J usage is TRBJ1-1, with 9 bases aligning to TRBD1. CDR1 is SGHVS, CDR2 FNYEAQ, per germline. The CDR3 sequence is 14 residues long. V lost 7 bases and J lost 3; bases outside the gene matches: 6. As DNA, the CDR3 is TGTGCCAGCAACCCAAGACAGGGGGACACTGAAGCTTTCTTT. This gives the protein CASNPRQGDTEAFF.

This chain connects TRBV30 to TRBJ1-5, with D tentatively TRBD1 (6 bases). V was pared by 2 bases and J by 2 bases, with 22 bases between. This CDR3 spans 18 amino acids. Germline CDR1 GTSNPN, CDR2 SVGIG (reference sequence). This chain's CDR3 is CAWSIQRTALRGNQPQHF. In DNA, the CDR3 is TGTGCCTGGAGTATCCAAAGGACAGCATTACGAGGCAATCAGCCCCAGCATTTT.

This rearrangement joins TRBV6-5 to TRBJ1-2, with D perhaps TRBD1 (5 bases). The CDR3 extends over 13 amino acids. CDR1 and CDR2 from the germline V gene are MNHEY and SVGAGI. The V and J ends lost 2 bases and 5 bases respectively, with 9 bases between them. CDR3 sequence (DNA): TGTGCCAGCAGTTACAGGGGTGGATATGGCTACACCTTC. This translates into CASSYRGGYGYTF.

This clone has a count of ten or more. The chain employs TRBV25-1 and TRBJ2-7, with TRBD1 matching over 7 bases. The germline V gene has CDR1 MGHDK and CDR2 SYGVNS. This CDR3 has 15 amino acids. Losses at the gene ends were 5 bases for V and 3 bases for J; bases not matched to a gene: 10. CDR3 bases: TGTGCCAGCAGTCCGGGAAACAGGGGTGTCTACGAGCAGTACTTC. Translation gives CASSPGNRGVYEQYF.

The CDR3 sequence: CASSFLRTGGTGELFF. CDR3 nucleotide sequence: TGTGCCAGCAGCTTTTTAAGGACCGGGGGGACCGGGGAGCTGTTTTTT. The V call is TRBV7-8, the J call TRBJ2-2; 7 bases map to TRBD2. The CDR3 runs 16 residues. V was pared by 3 bases and J by 5 bases, with 9 bases of the junction left unmatched. The germline gives CDR1 SGHVS, CDR2 FQNEAQ.

A single count supports this clone. Here the CDR3 reads CASSPDGAAGETQYF. The CDR3 DNA is TGCGCCAGCAGCCCTGACGGGGCGGCGGGGGAGACCCAGTACTTC. V usage is TRBV5-1 and J usage is TRBJ2-5; a weak D match, TRBD2 (6 bases). The V gene's germline CDR1 is SGHRS and CDR2 YFSETQ. V lost 4 bases, J lost 5 bases, and 18 bases lay in between. The CDR3 totals 15 residues.

At least ten counts were recorded for this clone. The chain recombines TRBV2 with TRBJ1-2; 7 bases are a match to TRBD1. V trimming: 2 bases; J trimming: 10 bases; junction bases outside the gene matches: 10. The V gene's germline CDR1 is SNHLY and CDR2 FYNNEI. The CDR3 has 14 amino acids. DNA of the CDR3: TGTGCCAGCAGTGAACACGGGACAGCATTGGTCTACACCTTC. It yields the protein CASSEHGTALVYTF.

The V and J genes are TRBV5-1 and TRBJ2-5, with TRBD1 as a possible D gene (5 bases). Trimming stripped 4 bases from V and 5 bases from J, with 12 bases between. Germline assignment: CDR1 SGHRS and CDR2 YFSETQ. The CDR3 runs to 13 residues. As DNA, the CDR3 is TGCGCCAGCAGCCTAGGGGTTTCGGAGACCCAGTACTTC. This encodes CASSLGVSETQYF.

This chain uses TRBV29-1 with TRBJ2-1; TRBD2 might be the D (5 bases). Germline lookup yields CDR1 SQVTM and CDR2 ANQGSEA. Deletions cut 1 base from V and 2 bases from J, with 6 bases between. This CDR3 has 13 amino acids. The CDR3 protein is CSVEAGTYNEQFF. CDR3 nucleotide sequence: TGCAGCGTTGAAGCGGGGACCTACAATGAGCAGTTCTTC.

This chain joins TRBV9 and TRBJ2-4, with a possible D match to TRBD1 (5 bases). This CDR3 region has 14 residues. V shed 3 bases and J shed 12 bases, with 19 bases lying between them. From germline, CDR1 is SGDLS and CDR2 YYNGEE. Here the CDR3 reads CASSARGQGTPQYF. The CDR3 nucleotides are TGTGCCAGCAGCGCCCGTGGCCAGGGAACCCCTCAGTACTTC.

The J gene is TRBJ2-6, the V gene TRBV7-8; D is unresolved. Trimming shortened V by 0 bases and J by 0 bases, and 6 bases separated the two germline ends. Germline V lookup: CDR1 SGHVS, CDR2 FQNEAQ. The CDR3 is made up of 16 amino acids. The chain's CDR3 is CASSLASLSGANVLTF. The CDR3 DNA sequence: TGTGCCAGCAGCTTAGCGAGCCTCTCTGGGGCCAACGTCCTGACTTTC.

The chain recombines TRBV28 with TRBJ1-4; possibly TRBD1 for D (5 bases). The V end was cut by 5 bases, the J end by 8 bases, with 18 bases between. This CDR3 is 15 amino acids long. The germline CDR1 and CDR2 sequences are MDHEN and SYDVKM. The CDR3 protein is CASSDQGGILEKLFF. The DNA of the CDR3 is TGTGCCAGCAGTGATCAGGGAGGAATATTGGAAAAACTGTTTTTT.

The chain joins TRBV5-4 to TRBJ2-5; TRBD1 might be the D (6 bases). CDR1 and CDR2 (germline): SGHNT, YYREEE (reference sequence). Between the trimmed V and J ends, which lost 1 base and 7 bases, there was a span of 11 bases. There are 13 residues in the CDR3. Written as DNA, the CDR3 is TGTGCCAGCAGCTTGTGGACAGCCCGGACCCAGTACTTC. Protein sequence: CASSLWTARTQYF.

The V call is TRBV11-3, the J call TRBJ2-5, with TRBD1 as a possible D gene (5 bases). The CDR3 contains 15 residues. The germline CDR1 and CDR2 sequences are SGHNT and YENEEA. V lost 4 bases and J lost 1, with 13 bases in between. The CDR3 is CASSSRRQGQETQYF. The CDR3, as DNA: TGTGCCAGCAGCTCCCGGCGCCAGGGCCAAGAGACCCAGTACTTC.

The rearrangement joins TRBV10-3 to TRBJ1-2; D is undetermined. Looked up from germline, CDR1 is ENHRY and CDR2 is SYGVKD. V lost 3 bases to trimming and J lost 3 bases, with 11 bases between them. The CDR3 spans 14 residues. The CDR3, as DNA: TGTGCCATCAGTGATCTGTCCTATTACTATGGCTACACCTTC. Residues: CAISDLSYYYGYTF.

V usage is TRBV5-1 and J usage is TRBJ1-1; 8 nucleotides agree with TRBD1. Per the germline V gene, CDR1 is SGHRS and CDR2 is YFSETQ. V trimming: 1 base; J trimming: 5 bases; junction bases outside the gene matches: 10. This CDR3 comprises 16 residues. Here the CDR3 reads CASSLSPTGVETEAFF. The CDR3 bases are TGCGCCAGCAGCTTGTCCCCGACAGGGGTTGAAACTGAAGCTTTCTTT.